This passage covers 25 T cell receptor beta chains from one sample sequenced in a study of T cells after yellow fever vaccination. TCRdb reprocessed the 5' RACE reads via MiXCR and lists one record per CDR3 protein. In the table there are around 590,000 distinct CDR3 sequences, around 12% of which are singletons. Specimen: PBMCs, collected on the day of the yellow fever booster vaccination. Receptor source: a man aged 30-40 years who received the YFV17D yellow fever vaccine.

In its sample, this clonotype was seen a few times. The chain joins TRBV7-6 to TRBJ2-5; a possible D gene is TRBD1 (6 bases). The germline V gene has CDR1 SGHVS and CDR2 FNYEAQ. The CDR3 loop spans 13 amino acids. The germline V and J ends were trimmed by 4 bases and 5 bases, with 11 bases remaining between them. CDR3 region: CASSYRVMETQYF. CDR3 DNA: TGTGCCAGCAGCTACAGGGTTATGGAGACCCAGTACTTC. The variable domain in full, with the rest retrieved from reference TRBV7-6 and TRBJ2-5, is GAGVSQSPRYKVTKRGQDVALRCDPISGHVSLYWYRQALGQGPEFLTYFNYEAQQDKSGLPNDRFSAERPEGSISTLTIQRTEQRDSAMYRCASSYRVMETQYFGPGTRLLVL.

The rearrangement uses TRBV5-5 and TRBJ2-1, with D hard to call. The CDR3 spans 14 residues. Per germline, CDR1 SGHKS and CDR2 YYEKEE (reference sequence). Trimming left V 3 bases short and J 5 bases short, with 12 bases between. In DNA form, the CDR3 reads TGTGCCAGCAGCTCGGCCCCCAACAACAATGAGCAGTTCTTC. Encoded protein: CASSSAPNNNEQFF.

The chain combines TRBV12-3 or TRBV12-4 with TRBJ2-4; 12 nucleotides agree with TRBD2. Trimming cost V 6 bases and J 3 bases; bases outside gene matches: 3. This CDR3 contains 15 residues. CDR3 coding DNA: TGTGCCAGCAGGACTAGCGGGGGTTACAAAAACATTCAGTACTTC. It codes for CASRTSGGYKNIQYF.

The chain employs TRBV7-8 and TRBJ2-7, with TRBD2 identical over 8 bases. CDR1 and CDR2 from the germline V gene are SGHVS and FQNEAQ. There are 16 residues in the CDR3. V trimming: 5 bases; J trimming: 4 bases; junction bases outside the gene matches: 13. CDR3 DNA: TGTGCCAGCAGCCACAACCTGGCAGCGGGAGTTTACGAGCAGTACTTC. It encodes CASSHNLAAGVYEQYF. Drawing the rest from reference TRBV7-8 and TRBJ2-7, the complete variable domain is GAGVSQSPRYKVAKRGQDVALRCDPISGHVSLFWYQQALGQGPEFLTYFQNEAQLDKSGLPSDRFFAERPEGSVSTLKIQRTQQEDSAVYLCASSHNLAAGVYEQYFGPGTRLTVT.

V and J are TRBV18 and TRBJ2-1; 7 nucleotides line up with TRBD2. This CDR3 is built from 13 residues. From germline, CDR1 is KGHSH and CDR2 LQKENI. With 5 bases clipped from V and 6 bases from J, the junction kept 4 bases outside the gene matches. CDR3 sequence (DNA): TGTGCCAGCTCAATGGGACTATCCAATGAGCAGTTCTTC. Residues: CASSMGLSNEQFF.

The chain employs TRBV29-1 and TRBJ2-7; D is ambiguous. Deletions cut 4 bases from V and 3 bases from J, with 10 bases between. CDR1 is SQVTM and CDR2 is ANQGSEA in the germline V gene. This CDR3 spans 12 amino acids. The CDR3 protein is CSVVPDRYEQYF. In nucleotides, the CDR3 is TGCAGCGTTGTCCCGGACCGCTACGAGCAGTACTTC.

The CDR3 coding sequence is TGCAGCGTTGACAAAGCGGGAAGGGACGAGCAGTACTTC. Translating gives CSVDKAGRDEQYF. This chain uses TRBV29-1 with TRBJ2-7; 7 bases fit TRBD2. Trimming at V came to 3 bases and at J to 5 bases, leaving 7 bases not matched to a gene. This CDR3 has 13 residues. Germline assignment: CDR1 SQVTM and CDR2 ANQGSEA.

J is TRBJ1-5 and V is TRBV20-1; 7 bases agree with TRBD1. Per germline, CDR1 DFQATT and CDR2 SNEGSKA (reference sequence). This CDR3 is 14 amino acids long. V was pared by 4 bases and J by 4 bases, with 7 bases of the junction left unmatched. The CDR3 loop is CSATSLTGNQPQHF. CDR3 coding DNA: TGCAGTGCTACCAGCCTGACAGGGAATCAGCCCCAGCATTTT.

The chain carries TRBV5-5 and TRBJ1-1; D is ambiguous. The CDR3 runs to 14 residues. The germline gives CDR1 SGHKS, CDR2 YYEKEE (reference sequence). V lost 4 bases, J lost 8 bases, and 18 bases lay in between. The CDR3 sequence: CASSLGALGAEAFF. The CDR3 DNA reads TGTGCCAGCAGCCTGGGAGCCCTGGGTGCGGAAGCTTTCTTT.

The chain joins TRBV7-9 to TRBJ2-3; TRBD1 matches 8 bases. The germline gives CDR1 SEHNR, CDR2 FQNEAQ (reference sequence). The CDR3 has 15 residues. The ends lost 5 bases at V and 3 bases at J; junction bases unmatched: 7. The CDR3 loop reads CASSQDRVSTDTQYF. Here the CDR3 DNA reads TGTGCCAGCAGCCAGGACAGGGTGTCGACAGATACGCAGTATTTT.

The table lists this clonotype with many counts. The V gene is TRBV4-3, the J gene TRBJ2-7; 7 bases are shared with TRBD1. The CDR3 is 14 residues long. V lost 3 bases and J lost 4; bases outside the gene matches: 6. The V gene's germline CDR1 is LGHNA and CDR2 YSLEER. CDR3 sequence (DNA): TGCGCCAGCAGCCAGGGACAGTGGGAATACGAGCAGTACTTC. This codes for CASSQGQWEYEQYF.

This clonotype was counted between two and nine times. The chain is built from TRBV29-1 and TRBJ2-5; the D is unclear. Trimming left V 7 bases short and J 2 bases short, with 17 bases between. The CDR3 length is 14 residues. Germline CDR1 is SQVTM and CDR2 is ANQGSEA. The CDR3 loop is CSASRRGIQETQYF. The CDR3 nucleotides are TGCAGCGCCTCGAGGCGCGGCATTCAAGAGACCCAGTACTTC.

This clonotype has only a few counts. This chain links TRBV20-1 with TRBJ2-3; D call uncertain. The length of the CDR3 is 14 residues. Germline CDR1 is DFQATT and CDR2 is SNEGSKA (reference sequence). Trimming removed 3 bases at V and 0 bases at J, with 10 bases between. CDR3 in DNA: TGCAGTGCTAGTGGTCAGCAAAGCACAGATACGCAGTATTTT. Amino acids: CSASGQQSTDTQYF.

This clonotype was counted only a few times. V usage is TRBV6-1 and J usage is TRBJ1-2, with D maybe TRBD1 (5 bases). CDR1 is MNHNS, CDR2 SASEGT, per germline. The CDR3 is 14 residues long. Trimming cost V 1 base and J 7 bases, with 13 bases left between them. CDR3 DNA sequence: TGTGCCAGCAGTGAAGTGTGGGGGTCGGGTGGCTACACCTTC. The encoded protein is CASSEVWGSGGYTF.

This clonotype was seen ten or more times. The rearrangement links TRBV13 to TRBJ2-7; 10 bases fit TRBD2. V lost 2 bases and J lost 3; bases outside the gene matches: 1. Germline lookup yields CDR1 PRHDT and CDR2 FYEKMQ (reference sequence). The CDR3 extends over 14 amino acids. The CDR3 loop is CASSLRTSGYEQYF. The CDR3 DNA reads as TGTGCCAGCAGCTTACGGACTAGCGGCTACGAGCAGTACTTC.

The table lists this clonotype with many counts. The gene calls are TRBV6-1 and TRBJ2-7; D remains ambiguous. The V end was cut by 2 bases, the J end by 4 bases, with 6 bases between. The CDR3 has 12 residues. CDR1 and CDR2 from the germline V gene are MNHNS and SASEGT. This CDR3 reads CASSEIGYEQYF. The CDR3 DNA sequence: TGTGCCAGCAGTGAAATAGGGTACGAGCAGTACTTC.

The chain joins TRBV5-4 to TRBJ2-5; no definite D call. CDR3 size: 15 residues. CDR1 and CDR2 (germline): SGHNT, YYREEE (reference sequence). The V gene lost 2 bases and the J gene lost 1 base, with 12 bases spanning the gap. The CDR3 coding sequence is TGTGCCAGCAGCTTTTTCAGCTCTGGCCAAGAGACCCAGTACTTC. It specifies CASSFFSSGQETQYF.

This clonotype turned up a few times. The V call is TRBV10-3, the J call TRBJ2-6; 8 bases line up with TRBD1. Trimming took 3 bases from V and 5 from J; bases not matched to a gene: 9. The V gene's germline CDR1 is ENHRY and CDR2 SYGVKD. The CDR3 consists of 17 residues. The CDR3 is CAISDKGTGRWANVLTF. The CDR3 DNA is TGTGCCATCAGTGATAAGGGGACAGGTCGCTGGGCCAACGTCCTGACTTTC.

The table lists this clonotype with a few counts. The CDR3 nucleotides read TGCGCCAGCAGGGGGACTAGCGGGCATGAGCAGTTCTTC. Protein: CASRGTSGHEQFF. The chain joins TRBV5-1 to TRBJ2-1, with 12 bases fitting TRBD2. Germline loops: CDR1 SGHRS, CDR2 YFSETQ. CDR3 length equals 13 residues. The V segment lost 5 bases and the J segment 8 bases; nucleotides outside the gene matches: 2.

The V call is TRBV7-2, the J call TRBJ2-3, with D hard to call. Between the trimmed V and J ends, which lost 8 bases and 6 bases, there was a span of 15 bases. Germline V lookup: CDR1 SGHTA, CDR2 FQGNSA. This CDR3 is 13 amino acids long. The DNA of the CDR3 is TGTGCCAGCGGTGCCCCTAGTCCCGATACGCAGTATTTT. As protein: CASGAPSPDTQYF.

This clonotype was recorded at least ten times. The rearrangement joins TRBV5-1 to TRBJ2-5; perhaps D is TRBD1 or TRBD2 (6 bases each). Per the germline V gene, CDR1 is SGHRS and CDR2 is YFSETQ. Trimming shortened V by 0 bases and J by 5 bases, and 14 bases separated the two germline ends. The CDR3 covers 15 residues. The CDR3 DNA is TGCGCCAGCAGCTTGGTACAGGGCAGCGGGGAGACCCAGTACTTC. Translation: CASSLVQGSGETQYF.

This clonotype was seen a handful of times. The chain recombines TRBV20-1 with TRBJ1-4; 9 positions agree with TRBD1. Germline trimming cut 2 bases from V and 10 bases from J; bases unmatched to any gene: 5. The CDR3 extends over 13 amino acids. Germline CDR1 DFQATT, CDR2 SNEGSKA (reference sequence). CDR3 nucleotide sequence: TGCAGTGCTAGAAAGACAGGGGGTGCAAAACTGTTTTTT. It specifies CSARKTGGAKLFF.

This clonotype was counted a few times. The J gene is TRBJ2-7, the V gene TRBV20-1; 7 bases are shared with TRBD1. There are 13 residues in the CDR3. The germline CDR1 and CDR2 sequences are DFQATT and SNEGSKA (reference sequence). The V gene end was trimmed by 3 bases and the J gene end by 1 base; junction bases not matched to a gene: 3. CDR3 region: CSASQGDSYEQYF. In DNA form, the CDR3 reads TGCAGTGCTAGCCAGGGGGATTCCTACGAGCAGTACTTC.

Comments on this clonotype: This clone may be a read error of a much larger clone one base away. J is TRBJ2-5 and V is TRBV20-1; 8 bases agree with TRBD1. The CDR3 extends over 11 amino acids. The junction had 4 bases not matched to a gene; V was cut back by 7 bases and J by 6 bases. From germline, CDR1 is DFQATT and CDR2 SNEGSKA (reference sequence). CDR3 in amino acids: CSDDRGKTQYF. CDR3 in DNA: TGCAGTGACGACAGGGGCAAGACCCAGTACTTC.

The CDR3 DNA sequence: TGCGCCAGCAGCCAAGATCGGGTTAGCGGGCACTACGAGCAGTACTTC. Translation gives CASSQDRVSGHYEQYF. The chain joins TRBV4-3 to TRBJ2-7, with 7 bases aligning to TRBD2. The germline V gene encodes CDR1 LGHNA and CDR2 YSLEER. The CDR3 extends over 16 amino acids. J gave up 3 bases and V 0 bases, and 8 bases lay outside the gene matches.